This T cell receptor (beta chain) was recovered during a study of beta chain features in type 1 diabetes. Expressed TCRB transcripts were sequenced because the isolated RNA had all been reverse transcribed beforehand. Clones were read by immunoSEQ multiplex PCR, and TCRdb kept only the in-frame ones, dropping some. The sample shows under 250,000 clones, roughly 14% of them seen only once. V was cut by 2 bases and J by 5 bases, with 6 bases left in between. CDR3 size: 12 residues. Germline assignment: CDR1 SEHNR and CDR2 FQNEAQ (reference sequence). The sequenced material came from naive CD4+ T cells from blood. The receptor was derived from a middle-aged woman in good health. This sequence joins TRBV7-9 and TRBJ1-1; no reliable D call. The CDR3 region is CASSLRGTEAFF. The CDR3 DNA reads TGTGCCAGCAGCTTACGGGGTACTGAAGCTTTCTTT.